This T cell receptor (beta chain) was profiled in a study of shared clonotypes between healthy human individuals. The authors distributed each subset's genomic DNA evenly over several immunoSEQ plates. TCRdb keeps only in-frame clones here, not all; method: immunoSEQ multiplex PCR. The table shows approximately 340,000 clones, with approximately 79% occurring only once. In its sample, this clone was seen a few times. Within Nashville, Tennessee resided all donors, each a Caucasian adult. V lost 1 base to trimming and J lost 6 bases, with 22 bases between them. Per germline, CDR1 SGHVS and CDR2 FQNEAQ. The CDR3 has 17 residues.

The specimen sequenced was memory CD4+ T cells sorted from blood. The subset denotes: CD45RA-negative fraction. This sequence joins TRBV7-8 and TRBJ2-7, with D tentatively TRBD2 (6 bases). The receptor comes from a man in his thirties or forties in good health. CDR3 residues: CASSLVPRSGAGIEQYF. In DNA, the CDR3 is TGTGCCAGCAGCTTAGTCCCTCGGTCCGGGGCGGGGATCGAGCAGTACTTC.